This TCR beta chain came from a study of early T cells in non-severe SARS-CoV-2 infection. Looking at the study overall: Chains from this unsorted whole-blood bulk RNA could not be paired.

Notes on the study in general: VDJdb-based matching was biased toward anti-spike CD8 responses and missed private and CD4 specificities.

Germline V gene data show CDR1 as KGHSH and CDR2 as LQKENI. There are 12 residues in the CDR3. Trimming removed 8 bases from V and 2 bases from J; junction bases left unmatched: 3. In its sample, this clonotype was seen a few times. The antigen is unknown. Unique molecular identifiers (one per individual cDNA molecule) were attached. One entry per CDR3 protein, called by TCRdb with MiXCR from the 5' RACE reads. The table shows tens of thousands of distinct CDR3 sequences, with around an eighth occurring only once. Sequenced input: whole blood. The V gene is TRBV18, the J gene TRBJ2-7; TRBD1 agrees at 7 bases. The source of this sequence is an adult who was a healthcare worker with PCR-confirmed SARS-CoV-2 infection or an uninfected control (not recorded which). The CDR3: CASQGQTYEQYF. As DNA, the CDR3 is TGTGCCAGCCAGGGACAGACCTACGAGCAGTACTTC.